This T cell receptor beta chain is from a study of cytomegalovirus exposure and HLA in healthy donors. Study outcomes and limitations: With DRB1 most and HLA-C fewest, TCR association rates differed between HLA loci in a later analysis. Later analysis suggested links between common viral pathogens and several top significant clusters.

V was shortened by 5 bases and J by 3 bases, with 10 bases between the two germline ends. Germline CDR1 reads PRHDT; CDR2 reads FYEKMQ (reference sequence). The CDR3 is 14 residues long. A multiplex PCR was run with 60 Vbeta primers and 13 Jbeta primers. Generated by immunoSEQ multiplex PCR, the TCRdb table keeps only in-frame clones and is missing some. The sample contains tens of thousands of clones, approximately 90% of which appear only once. On this clone: Its target is unknown.

Healthy individuals who donated bone marrow served as the donors. V and J are TRBV13 and TRBJ2-2; D ambiguous. The TCR comes from a woman in her twenties or thirties in good health and CMV-seropositive. Input material: PBMCs. CDR3 residues: CASSPPGYTGELFF. The CDR3 DNA is TGTGCCAGCAGCCCCCCCGGGTACACCGGGGAGCTGTTTTTT.